Each of the 23 T cell receptor beta chains below was sequenced from the same sample in a study of blood T cell repertoires in COVID-19. Repertoires were generated with immunoSEQ multiplex PCR, while TCRdb's copy carries only in-frame clones and drops some. Here the sample spans about 51,000 clones, more than 70% being singletons. Sequencing was carried out using peripheral blood. The source is a man older than 75 with active COVID-19.

V gene TRBV7-2 combines with J gene TRBJ2-3; D remains unclear. The V gene lost 1 base and the J gene lost 0 bases, with 8 bases spanning the gap. The CDR3 runs 15 residues. Germline values: CDR1 SGHTA, CDR2 FQGNSA. For the CDR3, the DNA is TGTGCCAGCAGCTTAGGGGCCAAGAGCACAGATACGCAGTATTTT. It translates to CASSLGAKSTDTQYF.

V gene TRBV7-2 combines with J gene TRBJ1-5; 7 bases match TRBD1. This CDR3 region has 15 residues. Germline V gives CDR1 SGHTA, CDR2 FQGNSA. V was clipped by 2 bases and J by 4 bases; unmatched bases: 5. CDR3 sequence (DNA): TGTGCCAGCAGCTTAACCGGGACAGTAAATCAGCCCCAGCATTTT. Amino acids: CASSLTGTVNQPQHF.

This chain links TRBV7-9 with TRBJ1-6, with 7 bases aligning to TRBD1. J gave up 9 bases and V 5 bases, and 10 bases lay outside the gene matches. The CDR3 totals 15 residues. CDR1 and CDR2 from the germline V gene are SEHNR and FQNEAQ (reference sequence). In DNA, the CDR3 is TGTGCCAGCAGCCGACAACAGGGGAAAGGTTCACCCCTCCACTTT. The encoded protein is CASSRQQGKGSPLHF.

The chain carries TRBV7-3 and TRBJ2-1, with 15 bases lining up with TRBD2. The CDR3 runs 15 residues. In germline, CDR1 is SGHTA, CDR2 FQGTGA. J gave up 12 bases and V 4 bases, and 7 bases lay outside the gene matches. CDR3 protein: CASSSGLAGGPTQFF. The DNA for the CDR3 is TGTGCCAGCAGCTCCGGACTAGCGGGAGGGCCTACGCAGTTCTTC.

The chain couples TRBV7-2 to TRBJ1-5, with D unclear. In germline, CDR1 is SGHTA, CDR2 FQGNSA. This CDR3 contains 14 residues. The germline V and J ends were trimmed by 4 bases and 4 bases, with 11 bases remaining between them. This chain's CDR3 is CASSSMGGNQPQHF. The CDR3 DNA reads as TGTGCCAGCAGCTCGATGGGAGGGAATCAGCCCCAGCATTTT.

The CDR3 nucleotides are TGTGCCAGCAGCGTAACAAGTATCAATCAGCCCCAGCATTTT. Protein sequence: CASSVTSINQPQHF. The J gene is TRBJ1-5, the V gene TRBV9; D is unclear. The CDR3 length is 14 residues. V dropped 1 base and J dropped 3 bases, with 8 bases sitting between them. The germline CDR1 and CDR2 sequences are SGDLS and YYNGEE. The full variable domain, completed using reference TRBV9 and TRBJ1-5, is DSGVTQTPKHLITATGQRVTLRCSPRSGDLSVYWYQQSLDQGLQFLIQYYNGEERAKGNILERFSAQQFPDLHSELNLSSLELGDSALYFCASSVTSINQPQHFGDGTRLSIL.

This chain connects TRBV3-1 (or the pseudogene TRBV3-2) to TRBJ2-7; D call uncertain. The germline V gene has CDR1 LGHDT and CDR2 YNNKEL (reference sequence). With 4 bases removed from V and 3 bases from J, the gap between germline ends came to 22 bases. CDR3 length: 17 residues. CDR3 bases: TGTGCCAGCAGCCGAGAACTGCTACCGGTACAGAACTACGAGCAGTACTTC. Amino acid sequence: CASSRELLPVQNYEQYF.

The chain joins TRBV28 to TRBJ2-3, with a possible D match to TRBD1 (6 bases). This CDR3 is built from 14 residues. V was shortened by 2 bases and J by 5 bases, with 11 bases between the two germline ends. Germline CDR1 MDHEN, CDR2 SYDVKM. The CDR3 DNA sequence: TGTGCCAGCAGTTTACCAGGGGTTGGAGATACGCAGTATTTT. Translated, it gives CASSLPGVGDTQYF.

The chain recombines TRBV5-1 with TRBJ1-3; 7 positions agree with TRBD1. After removal of 4 bases from V and 5 bases from J, the junction contained 6 bases not matched to a gene. The length of the CDR3 is 14 residues. CDR1 is SGHRS and CDR2 is YFSETQ in the germline V gene. CDR3 bases: TGCGCCAGCAGCCCTGACAGGGTTCGAAACACCATATATTTT. Translated: CASSPDRVRNTIYF.

This clone has more than one count but fewer than ten. The chain combines TRBV7-8 with TRBJ2-1, with D perhaps matching TRBD2 (6 bases). V was shortened by 0 bases and J by 5 bases, with 11 bases between the two germline ends. The CDR3 runs 15 residues. Germline-derived CDR1 and CDR2 are SGHVS and FQNEAQ. The CDR3, as DNA: TGTGCCAGCAGCTTAGCAGTAAGGAGGGACAATGAGCAGTTCTTC. Its translation: CASSLAVRRDNEQFF.

V gene TRBV28 combines with J gene TRBJ2-7, with 9 nucleotides matching TRBD2. This CDR3 spans 14 amino acids. V shed 2 bases, J shed 6 bases, and the junction held 5 bases outside the gene matches. Per the germline V gene, CDR1 is MDHEN and CDR2 is SYDVKM. This CDR3 reads CASSLGLAGSEQYF. CDR3 coding DNA: TGTGCCAGCAGTTTAGGGCTAGCGGGAAGCGAGCAGTACTTC.

This clone was detected only a few times. V is TRBV28 and J is TRBJ2-1; 9 nucleotides match TRBD1. Germline V gene data show CDR1 as MDHEN and CDR2 as SYDVKM. CDR3 length: 19 residues. After removal of 4 bases from V and 5 bases from J, the junction contained 18 bases not matched to a gene. CDR3 sequence reads: CASSSSRRDREGKDNEQFF. CDR3 DNA sequence: TGTGCCAGCAGTTCTTCACGAAGGGACAGGGAAGGAAAGGACAATGAGCAGTTCTTC.

This chain connects TRBV7-2 to TRBJ2-7, with 8 bases aligning to TRBD1. The junction had 15 bases not matched to a gene; V was cut back by 0 bases and J by 2 bases. The CDR3 covers 19 residues. CDR1 is SGHTA and CDR2 is FQGNSA in the germline V gene. The CDR3 is CASSLAPGQETPTAYEQYF. The CDR3 DNA sequence: TGTGCCAGCAGCTTAGCCCCGGGACAGGAGACTCCTACGGCCTACGAGCAGTACTTC.

The chain uses TRBV3-1 (or the pseudogene TRBV3-2) and TRBJ1-1, with a tentative D call TRBD1 (5 bases). Per the germline V gene, CDR1 is LGHDT and CDR2 is YNNKEL (reference sequence). V gave up 4 bases and J gave up 3 bases, with 9 bases separating them. This CDR3 has 13 amino acids. CDR3 DNA sequence: TGTGCCAGCAGCCCCGGAGGGGACACTGAAGCTTTCTTT. Protein sequence: CASSPGGDTEAFF.

This clone is labeled medium-sized. The chain has TRBV5-1 and TRBJ2-1; 8 positions agree with TRBD2. The ends lost 0 bases at V and 3 bases at J; junction bases unmatched: 2. Germline assignment: CDR1 SGHRS and CDR2 YFSETQ. CDR3 length: 15 amino acids. The CDR3 coding sequence is TGCGCCAGCAGCTTGGCCAGCGGGGGCTACAATGAGCAGTTCTTC. This sequence encodes CASSLASGGYNEQFF.

The chain recombines TRBV19 with TRBJ1-3; D perhaps matches TRBD1 (6 bases). Germline CDR1 LNHDA, CDR2 SQIVND (reference sequence). The CDR3 sequence is 13 residues long. Trimming shortened V by 6 bases and J by 2 bases, and 8 bases separated the two germline ends. The CDR3 is CASSRGAGNTIYF. The CDR3 bases are TGTGCCAGTAGCAGGGGAGCTGGAAACACCATATATTTT.

The chain has TRBV14 and TRBJ2-7; 13 bases line up with TRBD2. This CDR3 comprises 15 residues. Germline lookup yields CDR1 SGHDN and CDR2 FVKESK. With 2 bases clipped from V and 6 bases from J, the junction kept 4 bases outside the gene matches. Here the CDR3 DNA reads TGTGCCAGCAGCCAACCGGGACTAGCGGGATCCGAGCAGTACTTC. It specifies CASSQPGLAGSEQYF.

The chain employs TRBV6-5 and TRBJ2-5; D perhaps matches TRBD1 (6 bases). The length of the CDR3 is 14 residues. Germline V gives CDR1 MNHEY, CDR2 SVGAGI. V shed 2 bases and J shed 2 bases, with 9 bases lying between them. CDR3 coding DNA: TGTGCCAGCAGTTACATGGGGGCTCAAGAGACCCAGTACTTC. It specifies CASSYMGAQETQYF.

The chain has TRBV7-2 and TRBJ2-1; TRBD2 aligns across 12 bases. CDR1 and CDR2 (germline): SGHTA, FQGNSA. There are 15 residues in the CDR3. With V trimmed by 1 base and J by 9 bases, 4 bases remained unmatched. DNA of the CDR3: TGTGCCAGCAGCTTAGGACTAGCGGGAGCGGGTGAGCAGTTCTTC. This gives the protein CASSLGLAGAGEQFF. Drawing the rest from reference TRBV7-2 and TRBJ2-1, the complete variable domain is GAGVSQSPSNKVTEKGKDVELRCDPISGHTALYWYRQSLGQGLEFLIYFQGNSAPDKSGLPSDRFSAERTGGSVSTLTIQRTQQEDSAVYLCASSLGLAGAGEQFFGPGTRLTVL.

This chain links TRBV7-2 with TRBJ2-5; a possible D gene is TRBD2 (6 bases). The CDR3 has 15 residues. The V end was cut by 7 bases, the J end by 4 bases, with 19 bases between. From germline, CDR1 is SGHTA and CDR2 FQGNSA. Here the CDR3 reads CASTPAEWGGETQYF. The CDR3 bases are TGTGCCAGCACCCCAGCCGAGTGGGGAGGAGAGACCCAGTACTTC.

With respect to this clone: Germline is not matched at one junction end, which may reflect a read error. The V gene is TRBV24-1, the J gene TRBJ2-2, with 7 positions matching TRBD2. This CDR3 has 15 amino acids. Germline CDR1 is KGHDR and CDR2 is SFDVKD. CDR3 nucleotides: TGTGCCACCAGACAGACAGCGGGGTTGAGCCGGGGAGCTGTTTTT. This sequence encodes CATRQTAGLSRGAVF.

The rearrangement uses TRBV4-3 and TRBJ2-4; a possible D gene is TRBD2 (5 bases). Germline V gene data show CDR1 as LGHNA and CDR2 as YSLEER. This CDR3 is built from 15 residues. Trimming removed 1 base at V and 8 bases at J, with 15 bases between. CDR3 sequence (DNA): TGCGCCAGCAGCCAAGGACCCTCATCCGGGGACATTCAGTACTTC. It is translated as CASSQGPSSGDIQYF.

The chain uses TRBV28 and TRBJ1-1; no reliable D call. With 3 bases removed from V and 5 bases from J, the gap between germline ends came to 10 bases. The germline CDR1 and CDR2 sequences are MDHEN and SYDVKM. The CDR3 extends over 13 amino acids. DNA of the CDR3: TGTGCCAGCAGTTTGAGGGCAGCGACTGAAGCTTTCTTT. Encoded protein: CASSLRAATEAFF.